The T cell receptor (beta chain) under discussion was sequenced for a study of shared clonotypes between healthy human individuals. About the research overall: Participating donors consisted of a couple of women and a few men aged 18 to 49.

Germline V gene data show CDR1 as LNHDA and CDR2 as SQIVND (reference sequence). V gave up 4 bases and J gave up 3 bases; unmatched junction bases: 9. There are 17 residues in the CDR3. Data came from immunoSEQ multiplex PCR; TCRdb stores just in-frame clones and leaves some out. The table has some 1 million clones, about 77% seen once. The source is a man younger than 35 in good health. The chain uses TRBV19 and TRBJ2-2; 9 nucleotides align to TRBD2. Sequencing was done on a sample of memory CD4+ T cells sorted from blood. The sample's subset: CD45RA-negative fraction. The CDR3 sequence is CASSNSRAGGDTGELFF. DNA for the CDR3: TGTGCCAGTAGTAATAGTCGGGCGGGAGGGGACACCGGGGAGCTGTTTTTT.